Below are 7 T cell receptor beta chains sequenced from a single sample in a study of T cell repertoires in cytomegalovirus infection. TCRdb used MiXCR to reprocess the reads, holding one entry per CDR3 protein. The table shows about 150,000 distinct CDR3 sequences, with 20% to 25% occurring only once. The sample was PBMCs. Receptors were obtained from a human donor in good health (CMV status not recorded). Some clones in this sample may be carry-over from other donors' samples.

As regards this clonotype: This sequence may be a read error, since a much larger clone differs from it by one base. The J gene is TRBJ1-2, the V gene TRBV7-9; no firm D call. Germline V gene lookup returns CDR1 SEHNR and CDR2 FQNEAQ (reference sequence). CDR3 size: 12 residues. The ends were cut back, 5 bases at V and 6 bases at J, with 10 bases in the middle. The CDR3 DNA follows: TGTGCCAGCAGCCCCTACCCCGATGGCTACACCTTC. This gives the protein CASSPYPDGYTF.

This clonotype was detected only a few times. The gene calls are TRBV5-4 and TRBJ2-5; possible D gene TRBD2, 6 bases. Germline V gives CDR1 SGHNT, CDR2 YYREEE (reference sequence). This CDR3 contains 14 residues. V lost 2 bases and J 4 bases, leaving 12 bases between the germline ends. The CDR3 nucleotides read TGTGCCAGCAGCTTACGTGTTAGCGGAGAGACCCAGTACTTC. The encoded protein is CASSLRVSGETQYF.

This sequence joins TRBV4-2 and TRBJ2-7, with 7 bases lining up with TRBD2. The V segment lost 0 bases and the J segment 4 bases; nucleotides outside the gene matches: 15. Germline CDR1 and CDR2: LGHNA and YNFKEQ. The CDR3 sequence is 18 residues long. The CDR3 region is CASSQDTLATSPGYEQYF. CDR3 nucleotide sequence: TGTGCCAGCAGCCAAGATACTCTAGCGACTAGCCCCGGGTACGAGCAGTACTTC.

The chain combines TRBV7-9 with TRBJ2-1; 13 bases fit TRBD2. Germline loops: CDR1 SEHNR, CDR2 FQNEAQ (reference sequence). J gave up 7 bases and V 6 bases, and 12 bases lay outside the gene matches. The CDR3 is made up of 17 amino acids. The CDR3 region is CASSYRGTSGTANEQFF. CDR3 in DNA: TGTGCCAGCAGTTACCGCGGGACTAGCGGGACAGCGAATGAGCAGTTCTTC.

This clonotype was counted a few times. CDR3 in amino acids: CASSVTGAETQYF. DNA of the CDR3: TGTGCCAGCAGTGTTACAGGGGCAGAGACCCAGTACTTC. V usage is TRBV2 and J usage is TRBJ2-5, with 7 bases aligning to TRBD1. Per germline, CDR1 SNHLY and CDR2 FYNNEI. This CDR3 has 13 amino acids. V lost 4 bases, J lost 4 bases, and 3 bases stayed unmatched.

The V and J genes are TRBV3-1 and TRBJ1-2, with TRBD1 matching 7 bases. This CDR3 is 16 amino acids long. With V trimmed by 3 bases and J by 8 bases, 15 bases remained unmatched. Per the germline V gene, CDR1 is LGHDT and CDR2 is YNNKEL (reference sequence). The CDR3 is CASSQDLGVRGRGYTF. CDR3 coding DNA: TGTGCCAGCAGCCAGGACCTCGGCGTTAGGGGGCGAGGCTACACCTTC.

The chain is built from TRBV7-3 and TRBJ2-6; unclear D gene. The germline gives CDR1 SGHTA, CDR2 FQGTGA. There are 15 residues in the CDR3. V was shortened by 5 bases and J by 2 bases, with 10 bases between the two germline ends. DNA of the CDR3: TGTGCCAGCAGCAGGAACGGTACTGGGGCCAACGTCCTGACTTTC. It specifies CASSRNGTGANVLTF.